The clone carrying this T cell receptor (beta chain) was counted many times. Germline V CDR1 and CDR2: SNHLY, FYNNEI. Unmatched junction bases numbered 3, after V lost 4 bases and J lost 0 bases. CDR3 size: 15 residues. The data are from a study of regulatory T cells in long-lasting Graves disease. Libraries of TCR beta came from iRepertoire HTBI primers plus Arm-PCR of CDR3 regions. MiXCR, run by TCRdb on the multiplex PCR reads, gives a single entry per CDR3 protein. Among about 530,000 distinct CDR3 sequences listed, about 16% were seen once. Time point in this sample: newly diagnosed GD, antithyroid drugs for less than 3 months. From PBMCs, RNA was extracted and then used to make the TCR library. The same data also contributed to another study, on T cells in Graves' hyperthyroidism and ophthalmopathy.

This clonotype was obtained from a woman aged 35-65 years with Graves disease. The sequenced sample was peripheral blood mononuclear cells (PBMCs), obtained at new diagnosis, from a patient treated with antithyroid drugs. This chain joins TRBV2 and TRBJ2-7; 10 nucleotides agree with TRBD1. CDR3 loop: CASSVDRGPSYEQYF. CDR3 in DNA: TGTGCCAGCAGTGTCGACAGGGGGCCCTCCTACGAGCAGTACTTC.